A single T cell receptor (beta chain) is shown here with its context. This clone was seen only once. Its cognate antigen has yet to be identified. Qualities for individual bases were not recorded, and no much larger clone is one base off. One read alone provides weak support. The data were taken from a study of metastatic and nonmetastatic thyroid tumors (dated by TCRdb to 2020 to 2021). About the full investigation: For patients with malignant and with benign thyroid disease, the researchers compared repertoires between peripheral blood samples and tumor or nodule tissue samples. Study-wide conclusions, independent of this receptor: TCR beta diversity was reported as significantly higher in malignant tumors than in benign nodules, in both blood and tumor samples.

None of the patients had been given any treatment before thyroid surgery. Using T-cell receptor beta sequencing, the study looked back at clinical samples from patients collected from the early 2010s to the late 2010s. Library creation used PCR. Sequencer: Illumina HiSeq 4000. High-throughput sequencing was used to profile the TCR beta-chain CDR3 region of every patient. The original methods were these. The researchers built a classifier to tell apart papillary thyroid cancer patients with distant metastasis, based on CDR3 differences among clinicopathological groups. Repertoire diversity was assessed with the Shannon index, and tumor-blood repertoire similarity with the Morisita-Horn index. The raw public reads went through TCRdb reprocessing: fastp at Q25, MiXCR clone calling, in-frame beta chains kept. These V and J calls derive from TCRdb rather than the authors' analysis. Within this sample are 6,500 to 7,000 clones, with around 30% of them counted one time only. Roughly 14% of the sample goes to the ten largest clones.

After removal of 5 bases from V and 4 bases from J, the junction retains 6 bases not matched to a gene. From its cysteine to its phenylalanine, the CDR3 spans 14 amino acids. Just the 42-base CDR3 DNA is kept, in frame starting at base 1. As encoded in the germline V gene, CDR1 is SGHNT while CDR2 is YENEEA. Sequencing input: adjacent normal tissue. The chain uses TRBV11-3 and TRBJ2-7; TRBD2 fits 9 bases in the junction. This clonotype originated in a female donor with papillary thyroid cancer or a benign thyroid nodule (not recorded which). Some clones in this sample may be carry-over from other donors' samples. CDR3 sequence: CASSLVAGVYEQYF. The bases read TGTGCCAGCAGCCTAGTAGCGGGAGTGTACGAGCAGTACTTC. The entire variable domain, with the stretches around the CDR3 drawn from the reference TRBV11-3 and TRBJ2-7 proteins, is EAGVVQSPRYKIIEKKQPVAFWCNPISGHNTLYWYLQNLGQGPELLIRYENEEAVDDSQLPKDRFSAERLKGVDSTLKIQPAELGDSAVYLCASSLVAGVYEQYFGPGTRLTVT.